Here is one T cell receptor beta chain with its context. In this sample, this clonotype turned up many times. Its antigen is currently not known. Per-base qualities were not stored, and no clone one base away is much larger. Library preparation employed PCR. Data came from an Illumina HiSeq 2500. Molecular barcoding was employed in the preparation of TCR libraries, with unique molecular identifiers being used to normalize TCRbeta repertoire quantification. TCRdb's own reprocessing of the public reads used fastp at Q25 and MiXCR and kept productive beta chains. Records with the same CDR3 protein are collapsed into one entry carrying the most frequent genes and DNA. This sample has around 700,000 distinct CDR3 sequences in its table, and around 12% of those were observed once. 0.79% of the sample comes from the top ten. These data are taken from a study of T-cell reconstitution after alpha-beta-depleted transplantation in children (dated by TCRdb to 2015 to 2016). About the full investigation: Using TCR repertoire profiling, the study followed T-cell immune reconstitution in a quantitative way in children after TCRalphabeta/CD19-depleted allogeneic hematopoietic cell transplantation. What the research found in general, with its limitations: The apparently early alphabetaT-cell count recovery about two months after transplant was reportedly dependent on only several hundred rapidly expanded clones derived from non-depleted graft cells. In some patients, the high TCRbeta diversity seen at day 60 was put down to recipient T cells and intrathymic progenitors that had survived conditioning. Over subsequent months, a decline in hyperexpanded clone frequencies was noted, and after one year, T-cell counts and TCRbeta diversity were mostly ascribed to newly produced T cells.

Inclusive of the bounding cysteine and phenylalanine, the CDR3 is 10 residues long. Here the CDR3 DNA is all that survives: 30 bases in frame from base 1. According to the germline V gene, CDR1 reads SQVTM and CDR2 reads ANQGSEA. The junction carries 6 bases between V and J, which are trimmed by 6 bases and 6 bases respectively. According to the study, the label for this sample's treatment or condition signals: allogeneic hematopoietic cell transplantation with graft depleted of TCRalphabeta T cells and CD19 B cells. TCRalphabeta/CD19-depleted allogeneic hematopoietic cell grafts were given to the transplant recipients, all of whom were children.

This chain is built from TRBV29-1 and TRBJ2-1; too little of a D gene remains to name it. Sequenced material: PBMCs, taken before TCRalphabeta/CD19-depleted stem cell transplant. The clonotype comes from a girl aged 2 to 10 with congenital amegakaryocytic thrombocytopenia, due to receive a stem cell transplant. The encoded CDR3 is CSVGFNEQFF. The DNA reads TGCAGCGTAGGGTTCAATGAGCAGTTCTTC.